This paragraph covers one T cell receptor (beta chain) sequence. The CDR3 totals 14 residues. In germline, CDR1 is MNHEY, CDR2 SVGAGI. Trimming took 6 bases from V and 8 from J; bases not matched to a gene: 10. The source of the sample is a study of blood T cell repertoires in COVID-19. Looking at the study overall: COVID-19 samples collected from the United States, Italy and Spain covered acute and convalescent phases. In each case, the material was cDNA or gDNA derived from T cells, B-cell-depleted T cells, or PBMCs.

Authors' methods: From reference gene primer amplification, estimates of nucleated cell counts were derived. Sequencing used immunoSEQ multiplex PCR; TCRdb keeps in-frame clones, though not all of them. V and J calls and clone size are as listed in that table; D and trimming were resolved from the DNA. The sample lists 100,000 or so clones, just over 90% occurring once. This clonotype originated in a woman between 45 and 65 years old in a cohort sampled during active COVID-19. Sample: peripheral blood. The V call is TRBV6-5, the J call TRBJ1-3, with 7 nucleotides matching TRBD1. The CDR3 loop is CASRTGQLQDTIYF. The DNA of the CDR3 is TGTGCCAGCAGGACGGGACAGTTGCAGGACACCATATATTTT.